The rows below give T cell receptor beta chains drawn from one sample of a study of early T cells in non-severe SARS-CoV-2 infection. TCRdb reanalysed the 5' RACE reads using MiXCR and keeps one entry per CDR3 protein. The sample has 88,000 or so distinct CDR3 sequences, more than 13% seen once. Sequenced sample: whole blood. These receptors were taken from an adult who was a healthcare worker with PCR-confirmed SARS-CoV-2 infection or an uninfected control (not recorded which). The CDR3 runs from the conserved cysteine through the conserved F or W. D genes are given only for firm matches. Some rows have no size entry. The others give once, few or many, or a class for an expanded clone.

TRBV29-1	12	few	-	TRBJ1-2	TGCAGCGTTGAAGGCAACCACTATGGCTACACCTTC	CSVEGNHYGYTF
TRBV6-6	16	-	TRBD2	TRBJ2-3	TGTGCCAGCAGTTACTCTTCTAGCGGGAAGACAGATACGCAGTATTTT	CASSYSSSGKTDTQYF
TRBV11-2	17	few	TRBD2	TRBJ2-7	TGTGCCAGCAGCTTAGTTAGCGGGAGGCATCGACACTACGAGCAGTACTTC	CASSLVSGRHRHYEQYF
TRBV2	11	-	-	TRBJ2-3	TGTGCCAGCAAAGTCACAGATACGCAGTATTTT	CASKVTDTQYF
TRBV7-6	15	many	-	TRBJ2-1	TGTGCCAGCAGCTCAATGTTAGGGGGGTACAATGAGCAGTTCTTC	CASSSMLGGYNEQFF
TRBV12-3/TRBV12-4	14	few	-	TRBJ2-1	TGTGCCAGCAGTTTAATCAGATCCTACAATGAGCAGTTCTTC	CASSLIRSYNEQFF
TRBV7-6	16	few	TRBD2	TRBJ2-1	TGTGCCAGCAGCTTGAGACTAGCGGGAGTCAACAATGAGCAGTTCTTC	CASSLRLAGVNNEQFF
TRBV12-3/TRBV12-4	13	few	-	TRBJ2-2	TGTGCCAGCAGTTTCGGGTATAGCGGGGAGCTGTTTTTT	CASSFGYSGELFF
TRBV10-3	13	-	TRBD1	TRBJ2-3	TGTGCCACCTTGGACAGGGGCACAGATACGCAGTATTTT	CATLDRGTDTQYF
TRBV28	15	-	-	TRBJ2-3	TGTGCCAGCAGTTTAGCCCAGGCAGGGGCAGATACGCAGTATTTT	CASSLAQAGADTQYF
TRBV29-1	13	many	-	TRBJ2-7	TGCAGCGTTGAAACCGGGGACTCCTACGAGCAGTACTTC	CSVETGDSYEQYF
TRBV6-6	16	many	TRBD1	TRBJ2-2	TGTGCCAGCAGTTGGCCGGGACAGCGGAACACCGGGGAGCTGTTTTTT	CASSWPGQRNTGELFF
TRBV29-1	13	-	TRBD2	TRBJ2-7	TGCAGCGTCGAGACTAGCGGCATCTACGAGCAGTACTTC	CSVETSGIYEQYF
TRBV5-1	14	-	TRBD1	TRBJ2-7	TGCGCCAGCAGCTCGAGGACAGGGGGCTACGAGCAGTACTTC	CASSSRTGGYEQYF
TRBV28	17	few	TRBD1	TRBJ2-7	TGTGCCAGCCTTACTCGGGACAGGGGTAAAAACAACTACGAGCAGTACTTC	CASLTRDRGKNNYEQYF
TRBV11-3	16	once	-	TRBJ2-1	TGTGCCAGCAGCTCGCGAAAGAATAGCTCCTACAATGAGCAGTTCTTC	CASSSRKNSSYNEQFF
TRBV27	17	few	-	TRBJ1-6	TGTGCCAGCAGTTTATGGTTGAGGGCAGGGAGTAATTCACCCCTCCACTTT	CASSLWLRAGSNSPLHF
TRBV4-3	14	few	-	TRBJ2-7	TGCGCCAGCAGCCCCGAGGTCGGACCTTACGAGCAGTACTTC	CASSPEVGPYEQYF
TRBV7-8	14	-	-	TRBJ2-5	TGTGCCAGCAGCTTACTAGCGATGGAAGAGACCCAGTACTTC	CASSLLAMEETQYF
TRBV10-3	13	few	TRBD1	TRBJ1-1	TGTGCCATAGGACAGGGGGCTATCCCTGAAGCTTTCTTT	CAIGQGAIPEAFF
TRBV30	15	-	-	TRBJ1-1	TGTGCCTGGAGCGGGACTCGAAGGTCGGAGACTGAAGCTTTCTTT	CAWSGTRRSETEAFF
TRBV27	15	-	-	TRBJ1-5	TGTGCCAGCAGTTTCTACGGGGGGGGCAATCAGCCCCAGCATTTT	CASSFYGGGNQPQHF
TRBV6-1	18	-	TRBD2	TRBJ2-3	TGTGCCAGCAGTGAAGCGACATTAGCGGGAGGACTCACAGATACGCAGTATTTT	CASSEATLAGGLTDTQYF
TRBV20-1	15	many	-	TRBJ2-1	TGCAGTGCTAGGTTACAGGACAGAGGTGGAAATGAGCAGTTCTTC	CSARLQDRGGNEQFF
TRBV9	14	few	-	TRBJ2-1	TGTGCCAGCAGCGGTAGCGGACGCTACAATGAGCAGTTCTTC	CASSGSGRYNEQFF
TRBV6-5	13	few	TRBD1	TRBJ1-1	TGTGCCAGCAGTTACCGGGACAGTGCTGAAGCTTTCTTT	CASSYRDSAEAFF
TRBV5-1	13	few	-	TRBJ2-3	TGCGCCAGCAGCGGGGGACCCACAGATACGCAGTATTTT	CASSGGPTDTQYF
TRBV10-3	14	many	-	TRBJ2-5	TGTGCCATCTCGGGGGCCTCAGGGCAAGAGACCCAGTACTTC	CAISGASGQETQYF
TRBV19	12	few	-	TRBJ2-4	TGTGCCAGTAGTACCCTAGGGGACATTCAGTACTTC	CASSTLGDIQYF
TRBV9	15	few	TRBD2	TRBJ2-2	TGTGCCAGCAGCCCCGGTACTAGCGGGAAAGGGGAGCTGTTTTTT	CASSPGTSGKGELFF
TRBV18	11	many	-	TRBJ2-7	TGTGCCAGCTCACCGAGCTCCGAGCAGTACTTC	CASSPSSEQYF
TRBV20-1	15	few	-	TRBJ1-2	TGCAGTGCTAGGGAGGATGAGGGCACTCCCTATGGCTACACCTTC	CSAREDEGTPYGYTF
TRBV5-1	13	once	-	TRBJ2-1	TGCGCCAGCAGCAAAGGGCCTAACAATGAGCAGTTCTTC	CASSKGPNNEQFF
TRBV20-1	13	-	-	TRBJ2-1	TGCAGTGCTAGAGATGGCAGTTACAATGAGCAGTTCTTC	CSARDGSYNEQFF
TRBV20-1	13	-	-	TRBJ1-5	TGCAGTGCTCTATCAAGCCCCAATCAGCCCCAGCATTTT	CSALSSPNQPQHF
TRBV6-5	15	-	TRBD1	TRBJ1-6	TGTGCCAGCAGTCCCTCCGGGACAGAAAATTCACCCCTCCACTTT	CASSPSGTENSPLHF
TRBV4-2	17	-	-	TRBJ2-3	TGTGCCAGCAGCCTAACCGGAAATGTGCGGGTCACAGATACGCAGTATTTT	CASSLTGNVRVTDTQYF
TRBV9	12	few	-	TRBJ2-1	TGTGCCAGCAGCACTGGTGGGAATGAGCAGTTCTTC	CASSTGGNEQFF
TRBV3-1	13	-	-	TRBJ1-1	TGTGCCAGCAGCCAAGGCAGGAACACTGAAGCTTTCTTT	CASSQGRNTEAFF
TRBV28	15	-	TRBD1	TRBJ2-2	TGTGCCAGCAAGCCGGGACAGGAGGATCACGGGGAGCTGTTTTTT	CASKPGQEDHGELFF
TRBV27	14	-	-	TRBJ1-4	TGTGCCAGCAGTTTTCAACAGGGTTATGAAAAACTGTTTTTT	CASSFQQGYEKLFF
TRBV28	14	many	-	TRBJ2-1	TGTGCCAGCAGTTTAACAGATCCGATGAATGAGCAGTTCTTC	CASSLTDPMNEQFF
TRBV5-4	19	many	-	TRBJ2-1	TGTGCCAGCAGCGTAGTGACCCTGGGTAGGGCCAATTACTACAATGAGCAGTTCTTC	CASSVVTLGRANYYNEQFF
TRBV20-1	13	-	TRBD1	TRBJ2-7	TGCAGTGCCACATTGACAGGGGGCTACGAGCAGTACTTC	CSATLTGGYEQYF
TRBV28	18	many	-	TRBJ2-2	TGTGCCAGCAGTTCGACCCCCTATATTGGCCCGAGCACCGGGGAGCTGTTTTTT	CASSSTPYIGPSTGELFF
TRBV20-1	14	many	TRBD2	TRBJ2-3	TGCAGTGCTAGGTCCCTAGCGGGAGTGTTTACGCAGTATTTT	CSARSLAGVFTQYF